The 25 T cell receptor beta chains in this list originate from one sample, sequenced in a study of metastatic and nonmetastatic thyroid tumors. MiXCR re-clonotyped the PCR reads for TCRdb. The data show 30,000 to 40,000 clones, about a fifth seen once. Each patient went into thyroid surgery without having received any treatment. The specimen was tumor tissue. Source of these receptors: a male donor with papillary thyroid cancer or a benign thyroid nodule (not recorded which). Some clones in this sample may be carry-over from other donors' samples.

This clone counts as medium-sized. The chain joins TRBV10-2 to TRBJ1-5, with D perhaps TRBD1 (5 bases). The CDR3 loop spans 16 amino acids. V shed 0 bases and J shed 4 bases, with 13 bases lying between them. CDR1 is WSHSY and CDR2 is SAAADI in the germline V gene. CDR3 protein: CASSESAGLRNQPQHF. DNA of the CDR3: TGCGCCAGCAGTGAGTCGGCAGGGCTACGAAATCAGCCCCAGCATTTT.

This clone was seen a few times. The germline gene is not matched at one end of the junction; a read error may be the cause. The chain combines TRBV6-2 or TRBV6-3 with TRBJ1-6; D gene uncertain. The germline V gene encodes CDR1 MNHEY and CDR2 SVGEGT. CDR3 length equals 12 residues. CDR3 in DNA: TGTGCCAGCGCGGACGGCGGTTCACCCCCCCACTTT. It yields the protein CASADGGSPPHF.

This chain uses TRBV27 with TRBJ1-1; no reliable D call. The CDR3 spans 13 residues. Per germline, CDR1 MNHEY and CDR2 SMNVEV (reference sequence). V was pared by 3 bases and J by 3 bases, with 8 bases between. CDR3 region: CASSLTDYTEAFF. CDR3 nucleotides: TGTGCCAGCAGTTTGACTGATTACACTGAAGCTTTCTTT.

The chain employs TRBV20-1 and TRBJ2-1; D unresolved. The CDR3 loop spans 12 amino acids. Germline values: CDR1 DFQATT, CDR2 SNEGSKA (reference sequence). The CDR3 nucleotides are TGCAGCTTGGCTCGGGTTTACAATGAGCAGTTCTTC. It specifies CSLARVYNEQFF.

This rearrangement joins TRBV9 to TRBJ1-1; D remains unclear. The CDR3 covers 13 residues. Between the trimmed V and J ends, which lost 5 bases and 5 bases, there was a span of 13 bases. CDR1 and CDR2 (germline): SGDLS, YYNGEE. The CDR3: CASSTGPTTEAFF. CDR3 bases: TGTGCCAGCAGTACCGGGCCAACTACTGAAGCTTTCTTT.

This clone was seen at least ten times. V and J are TRBV19 and TRBJ2-7; D possibly corresponds to TRBD2 (6 bases). The CDR3 extends over 15 amino acids. The V end lost 2 bases, the J end lost 3 bases, and 14 bases lay between the germline ends. Germline CDR1 and CDR2: LNHDA and SQIVND (reference sequence). The CDR3 DNA reads as TGTGCCAGTAGTATACGCGGAGGGGCACACTACGAGCAGTACTTC. It specifies CASSIRGGAHYEQYF.

This clone was recorded many times. The chain combines TRBV20-1 with TRBJ2-1, with a weak D call TRBD2 (6 bases). Per germline, CDR1 DFQATT and CDR2 SNEGSKA (reference sequence). CDR3 length: 14 residues. Trimming stripped 5 bases from V and 2 bases from J, with 13 bases between. CDR3 loop: CSAQTAGTYNEQFF. The CDR3 bases are TGCAGTGCTCAGACGGCGGGGACCTACAATGAGCAGTTCTTC.

This clone was recorded at least ten times. A much larger clone sits a single nucleotide away, making a read error possible. The same CDR3 arises from other DNA sequences in this sample as well. The genes are TRBV14 and TRBJ2-1; 7 bases map to TRBD2. Germline values: CDR1 SGHDN, CDR2 FVKESK. With 4 bases clipped from V and 10 bases from J, the junction kept 10 bases outside the gene matches. The CDR3 contains 14 residues. This CDR3 is CASSLGGRLNEQFF. Written as DNA, the CDR3 is TGTGCCAGCAGCCTTGGCGGGAGACTGAACGAGCAGTTCTTC. Using reference TRBV14 and TRBJ2-1 for the parts outside the CDR3, the full variable domain is EAGVTQFPSHSVIEKGQTVTLRCDPISGHDNLYWYRRVMGKEIKFLLHFVKESKQDESGMPNNRFLAERTGGTYSTLKVQPAELEDSGVYFCASSLGGRLNEQFFGPGTRLTVL.

The genes are TRBV5-1 and TRBJ2-3; TRBD2 might be the D (5 bases). Germline CDR1 reads SGHRS; CDR2 reads YFSETQ. This CDR3 is built from 16 residues. V lost 0 bases to trimming and J lost 3 bases, with 14 bases between them. CDR3 in amino acids: CASSLGGPGPTDTQYF. The CDR3 DNA is TGCGCCAGCAGCTTGGGCGGGCCGGGCCCGACAGATACGCAGTATTTT.

This clone was seen repeatedly, ten times or more. The rearrangement joins TRBV28 to TRBJ1-5; D is perhaps TRBD1 (5 bases). Trimming removed 3 bases at V and 7 bases at J, with 13 bases between. The CDR3 totals 14 residues. The germline V gene has CDR1 MDHEN and CDR2 SYDVKM. The CDR3 region has the DNA TGTGCCAGCAGTTTCGGGGCAGGTCAACAGCCCCAGCATTTT. Encoded protein: CASSFGAGQQPQHF.

This clone has just a few counts. The chain uses TRBV27 and TRBJ2-3; D gene unclear. Germline assignment: CDR1 MNHEY and CDR2 SMNVEV (reference sequence). V was shortened by 7 bases and J by 0 bases, with 8 bases between the two germline ends. This CDR3 comprises 13 residues. This chain's CDR3 is CASTQRSTDTQYF. DNA for the CDR3: TGTGCCAGCACCCAAAGGAGCACAGATACGCAGTATTTT.

Ten or more counts support this clone. The chain employs TRBV7-8 and TRBJ2-1, with no clear D. Germline V gene lookup returns CDR1 SGHVS and CDR2 FQNEAQ. CDR3 size: 13 residues. Between the trimmed V and J ends, which lost 3 bases and 7 bases, there was a span of 10 bases. The CDR3 here is CASSFGSWNEQFF. For the CDR3, the DNA is TGTGCCAGCAGCTTCGGTAGCTGGAATGAGCAGTTCTTC.

J is TRBJ1-1 and V is TRBV28; 8 positions agree with TRBD1. The CDR3 extends over 12 amino acids. Germline V CDR1 and CDR2: MDHEN, SYDVKM. V lost 6 bases, J lost 11 bases, and 8 bases stayed unmatched. CDR3: CASSPRGQRAFF. In DNA form, the CDR3 reads TGTGCCAGCAGCCCCAGGGGGCAGAGGGCTTTCTTT.

In its sample, this clone was seen a few times. This chain connects TRBV11-3 to TRBJ1-1; 7 bases map to TRBD1. Looked up from germline, CDR1 is SGHNT and CDR2 is YENEEA. V shed 2 bases and J 3 bases; nucleotides not matched to a gene: 3. This CDR3 contains 14 residues. CDR3 region: CASSLRTGDTEAFF. The CDR3 bases are TGTGCCAGCAGCTTACGAACAGGGGACACTGAAGCTTTCTTT.

This clone was observed at least ten times. The chain recombines TRBV18 with TRBJ2-1; possibly TRBD2 for D (6 bases). Germline CDR1 reads KGHSH; CDR2 reads LQKENI. V was cut by 0 bases and J by 3 bases, with 9 bases left in between. CDR3 length: 15 residues. The CDR3 DNA reads as TGTGCCAGCTCACCACCGGCTAGCGACTACAATGAGCAGTTCTTC. It specifies CASSPPASDYNEQFF.

As regards this clone: A read error may account for a junction end that differs from germline. The chain links TRBV14 to TRBJ2-3; maybe TRBD1 (6 bases). Germline loops: CDR1 SGHDN, CDR2 FVKESK. CDR3 length: 16 residues. The CDR3 loop reads CANSYLGTWGTDTQYF. CDR3 DNA: TGTGCCAACAGCTACCTGGGGACATGGGGCACAGATACGCAGTATTTT.

V gene TRBV24-1 combines with J gene TRBJ2-3, with D perhaps matching TRBD1 or TRBD2 (5 bases each). Per the germline V gene, CDR1 is KGHDR and CDR2 is SFDVKD. The CDR3 contains 17 residues. With 4 bases removed from V and 2 bases from J, the gap between germline ends came to 18 bases. CDR3 DNA: TGTGCCACCAGTGACCCGCCAGGGATTAGCGTCACAGATACGCAGTATTTT. Its translation: CATSDPPGISVTDTQYF.

In the case of this clone: Because it lacks the conserved phenylalanine or tryptophan at the end, this CDR3 is likely a read error. It is unclear where the CDR3 begins or ends on the DNA, so no DNA is shown, and the CDR3 is as TCRdb lists it. This rearrangement joins TRBV7-9 to TRBJ2-1; the table's TRBD1 call for D was not verified on the DNA. Germline CDR1 SEHNR, CDR2 FQNEAQ (reference sequence). The CDR3 adds up to 9 amino acids, both ends counted. This chain's CDR3 is CASSLDRGG.

In this sample, this clone turned up many times. The chain has TRBV11-2 and TRBJ2-2, with a possible D match to TRBD1 (6 bases). V was shortened by 3 bases and J by 6 bases, with 8 bases between the two germline ends. CDR3 length equals 13 residues. Germline values: CDR1 SGHAT, CDR2 FQNNGV. As DNA, the CDR3 is TGTGCCAGCAGCTTTGGGGGCCCCGGGGAGCTGTTTTTT. It encodes CASSFGGPGELFF.

Worth noting for this clone: Possible read error: a much larger clone is one base away. Other DNA variants within this sample encode the same CDR3. The V and J genes are TRBV3-1 and TRBJ2-3; tentative D call: TRBD2 (6 bases). The germline V gene has CDR1 LGHDT and CDR2 YNNKEL (reference sequence). The CDR3 covers 16 residues. CDR3 region: CASSRRRGGSTDTQYF. The CDR3 nucleotides are TGTGCCAGCAGCCGGCGGAGAGGAGGGAGCACAGATACACAGTATTTT.

By proportion, this clone is medium-sized (0.01 to 0.1%). The chain combines TRBV28 with TRBJ2-2; TRBD2 matches 12 bases. Per germline, CDR1 MDHEN and CDR2 SYDVKM. CDR3 length equals 17 residues. V was pared by 7 bases and J by 2 bases, with 8 bases of the junction left unmatched. The CDR3: CASISASGRANTGELFF. For the CDR3, the DNA is TGTGCCAGCATCTCGGCTAGCGGGAGGGCCAACACCGGGGAGCTGTTTTTT.

Regarding this clone: Compared with germline, one end of the junction differs, possibly owing to a read error. V is TRBV6-2 or TRBV6-3 and J is TRBJ2-1; D remains unclear. The CDR3 is 13 residues long. From germline, CDR1 is MNHEY and CDR2 SVGEGT. CDR3 region: CASSPYRSNEHFF. DNA of the CDR3: TGTGCCAGCAGTCCCTACAGAAGCAATGAGCATTTCTTC.

This clone is medium-sized. The chain is built from TRBV20-1 and TRBJ2-7, with D hard to call. V lost 3 bases and J 8 bases, leaving 14 bases between the germline ends. CDR3 length equals 12 residues. CDR1 is DFQATT and CDR2 is SNEGSKA in the germline V gene (reference sequence). CDR3 bases: TGCAGTGCTAGTAGCCGAGATATTAAGCAGTACTTC. It is translated as CSASSRDIKQYF.

This sequence joins TRBV7-2 and TRBJ1-5, with D perhaps matching TRBD1 (5 bases). This CDR3 contains 15 residues. Deletions cut 4 bases from V and 1 base from J, with 11 bases between. Germline V CDR1 and CDR2: SGHTA, FQGNSA. The CDR3 reads CASSSAGGSNQPQHF. CDR3 nucleotides: TGTGCCAGCAGCTCGGCGGGGGGGAGCAATCAGCCCCAGCATTTT.

This clone has only a few counts. The V gene is TRBV19, the J gene TRBJ1-2; 9 bases map to TRBD1. This CDR3 is built from 13 residues. V was clipped by 8 bases and J by 5 bases; unmatched bases: 6. CDR1 and CDR2 from the germline V gene are LNHDA and SQIVND (reference sequence). CDR3 in DNA: TGTGCCAGTGCCGGGACAGGGCAATATGGCTACACCTTC. Its translation is CASAGTGQYGYTF.